Listed below are T cell receptor beta chains from one sample, sequenced in a study of blood T cell repertoires in COVID-19. Generated by immunoSEQ multiplex PCR, the TCRdb table keeps only in-frame clones and is missing some. The sample consists of a few hundred thousand clones, approximately 91% of them appearing once. The sequenced sample consisted of PBMCs or T cells enriched from blood (not recorded which). Receptors were obtained from a woman between 40 and 50 years old who had been exposed to COVID-19. Each CDR3 is given with its conserved first and last residue.

v_gene	j_gene	CDR3aa
TRBV7-2	TRBJ2-7	CASSLGHFSYEQYF
TRBV7-2	TRBJ1-6	CASSLRGLGSPLHF
TRBV29-1	TRBJ2-3	CSVAGQGLTDTQYF
TRBV14	TRBJ1-6	CASSHPGSALHF
TRBV19	TRBJ2-1	CASSYIRDREGQFF
TRBV5-8	TRBJ1-5	CASSLRGRGPQHF
TRBV7-9	TRBJ2-3	CASSSPQGDTQYF
TRBV3-1/TRBV3-2	TRBJ2-1	CASSQGITGNEQFF
TRBV11-2	TRBJ2-1	CASSPRTSGYNEQFF
TRBV11-3	TRBJ1-4	CASSLDAGVNEKLFF
TRBV19	TRBJ1-2	CASGTGPGYTF
TRBV5-1	TRBJ1-2	CASSSQGAQVYGYTF
TRBV19	TRBJ1-1	CASSPTGNTEAFF
TRBV10-3	TRBJ1-5	CAIGNTSNQPQHF
TRBV5-1	TRBJ1-1	CASSFGGNMNTEAFF
TRBV7-8	TRBJ2-7	CASSQVRGGADEQYF
TRBV3-1/TRBV3-2	TRBJ2-7	CASSQADYEQYF
TRBV15	TRBJ1-1	CATSGSRALNTEAFF
TRBV5-4	TRBJ1-3	CASSLGGTGNTIYF
TRBV27	TRBJ2-1	CASSLSWGDEQFF
TRBV7-2	TRBJ2-5	CASSLRSQGSGETQYF
TRBV19	TRBJ2-2	CASSIISLAGVIGELFF
TRBV11-3	TRBJ1-2	CASRLQGARGYTF
TRBV30	TRBJ1-1	CAWSVRSSGVTEAFF
TRBV7-2	TRBJ2-5	CASSPVGTGRLKTQYF
TRBV18	TRBJ1-1	CASSPGSRTFF
TRBV23-1	TRBJ2-5	CASSQSGWPGQETQYF
TRBV7-9	TRBJ2-2	CASSPSGGRTGELFF
TRBV5-1	TRBJ1-1	CASSWRGNTEAFF
TRBV7-2	TRBJ2-7	CASSLAREPGEQYF
TRBV7-9	TRBJ2-3	CASSPPTSVRKTQYF
TRBV18	TRBJ2-7	CASSTRSSGRAGEQYF
TRBV18	TRBJ2-3	CASSPTSGSTDTQYF
TRBV4-3	TRBJ1-1	CASSQVRGQVAFF
TRBV7-9	TRBJ1-6	CASSPRGGQHNSPLHF
TRBV25-1	TRBJ1-2	CASRRTTGRGNGYTF
TRBV19	TRBJ1-6	CASRLYLPGTGEKSPLHF
TRBV7-9	TRBJ1-4	CASSLDSVNEKLFF
TRBV19	TRBJ2-3	CASSIIKLAMTDTQYF
TRBV5-1	TRBJ2-7	CASSSRPGNNYEQYF
TRBV18	TRBJ1-4	CASSYLEGSREKLFF
TRBV7-8	TRBJ1-3	CASGRLGTDFGNTIYF
TRBV15	TRBJ1-1	CATSRDLDKVSSEAFF
TRBV13	TRBJ1-3	CASSLGARENTIYF
TRBV19	TRBJ1-1	CASSIALVAEAFF
TRBV19	TRBJ1-2	CASSPMTGDGYTF
TRBV4-1	TRBJ2-7	CASSQTPDSYEQYF
TRBV6-2/TRBV6-3	TRBJ2-7	CASSTRTSRAGYEQYF
TRBV10-3	TRBJ1-1	CAAKDSITEAFF
TRBV30	TRBJ1-2	CAWSSGSGYTF
TRBV19	TRBJ2-1	CASSPIPGQAYNEQFF
TRBV7-9	TRBJ2-2	CASSLLSYTGELFF
TRBV2	TRBJ1-2	CASRLTDTYGYTF